This T cell receptor beta chain was sequenced for a study of shared clonotypes between healthy human individuals. Sequencing was performed with immunoSEQ multiplex PCR; in TCRdb, only in-frame clones are kept and a portion is missing. Among roughly 2.5 million clones listed, around nine tenths were seen once. The V gene lost 6 bases and the J gene lost 0 bases, with 13 bases spanning the gap. Per the germline V gene, CDR1 is MNHNS and CDR2 is SASEGT. This CDR3 contains 15 residues. The chain recombines TRBV6-1 with TRBJ2-3; no reliable D call. Sequencing was performed on naive CD4+ T cells sorted from blood. Regarding subset: CD45RA+ positively selected. The clonotype comes from a man in his late teens or twenties in good health. The chain's CDR3 is CASRPRETSTDTQYF. CDR3 coding DNA: TGTGCCAGCAGGCCCAGAGAAACTAGCACAGATACGCAGTATTTT.